This TCR beta chain was identified in a study of CD8+ T cells in alopecia areata. Study overall: Skin-grafted approximately 6-10-week-old female C3H/HeJ mice received tissue from roughly 6-13-month-old C3H/HeJ donors with spontaneous alopecia.

Sorting relied on CD4, CD8alpha, NKG2D, NKG2ACE and other markers applied to pooled cutaneous lymph node cells. Study-wide findings and caveats: Scalp sequencing also captures normal skin's resident alphabeta T cells. In lesional scalp, particularly from alopecia totalis/universalis, clonality was higher than in normal scalp. Against the mouse data, patients shared TCRs less clearly, possibly for HLA reasons.

There are a few counts of this clone. What it recognizes is unknown. Each gene name is a mouse one. The read finishes 4 residues shy of the CDR3 end, and the germline J gene is used to complete it. The V end was cut by 1 base, the J end by 0 bases, with 9 bases between. This CDR3 has 15 amino acids. Germline CDR1 FNHDT, CDR2 SITEND (reference sequence). As the sequencing template, cDNA was produced by extracting RNA and reverse transcribing it. Repertoires were generated with immunoSEQ multiplex PCR, while TCRdb's copy carries only in-frame clones and drops some. Listed for the sample are 290,000 or so clones, none seen a single time.

J is TRBJ2-3 and V is TRBV19, with no clear D. The TCR originated in a C3H/HeJ mouse with alopecia areata. Mouse strain MHC haplotype: H2-k. Sequencing was performed on CD4+ T cells sorted from a lymph node. The sequenced part of the CDR3 DNA is TGTGCCAGCAGTATACGACAACCTAGTGCAGAA. This gives the protein CASSIRQPSAE. The whole CDR3 region reads CASSIRQPSAETLYF.